These T cell receptor beta chains were read from a single sample in a study of response to subunit inactivated influenza vaccine. TCRdb redid the calling of the RT-PCR reads with MiXCR, one entry per CDR3 protein. This table holds hundreds of thousands of distinct CDR3 sequences, around 8% found once. The input for sequencing was PBMCs from blood, taken around 25 months after vaccination. All receptors derive from a man in his fifties or sixties who received an inactivated influenza vaccine. Both conserved end residues are part of each CDR3. The D gene is left open where the match is weak. The size field is filled for only some rows; it gives once, few, many or a size class.

D	size	V	J	DNA	CDR3
TRBD1	-	TRBV10-1	TRBJ1-1	TGCGCCAGCAGTGAGGAGGGGGCACACACTGAAGCTTTCTTT	CASSEEGAHTEAFF
-	few	TRBV9	TRBJ2-7	TGTGCCAGCAGCGTAGGAGGTACAGAGTACGAGCAGTACTTC	CASSVGGTEYEQYF
-	few	TRBV5-1	TRBJ2-6	TGCGCCAGCAGCTCTAACAGAAACTCTGGGGCCAACGTCCTGACTTTC	CASSSNRNSGANVLTF
-	few	TRBV7-2	TRBJ2-3	TGTGCCAGCAGCCACCCGGCATCGGATACGCAGTATTTT	CASSHPASDTQYF
TRBD1	-	TRBV10-3	TRBJ1-2	TGTGCCATGCGTGGGACAGGCCTTTATGGCTACACCTTC	CAMRGTGLYGYTF
-	-	TRBV29-1	TRBJ2-7	TGCAGCGTGGGGGGGGGAGGGACAGTTATCAACGAGCAGTACTTC	CSVGGGGTVINEQYF
TRBD2	few	TRBV11-2	TRBJ2-4	TGTGCCAGCAGCTTTAGACTAGCGGGAGGGCAAGGGGCCAAAAACATTCAGTACTTC	CASSFRLAGGQGAKNIQYF
TRBD2	-	TRBV11-1	TRBJ2-1	TGTGCCAGCAGCTTAGTTCCTAGCGGGAGGGCCCCGTTCTTC	CASSLVPSGRAPFF
TRBD2	-	TRBV7-2	TRBJ2-3	TGTGCCAGCAGCTTAGCGCACAGCGGGGGGGGGTATTTT	CASSLAHSGGGYF
-	-	TRBV10-2	TRBJ2-7	TGCGCCACGGCGGTACCAATAACAGTTGCCTACGAGCAGTACTTC	CATAVPITVAYEQYF
TRBD1	-	TRBV13	TRBJ2-7	TGTGCCAGCAGCCCCGCCGGGACAGGGTCCTACGAGCAGTACTTC	CASSPAGTGSYEQYF
-	-	TRBV6-2/TRBV6-3	TRBJ2-7	TGTGCCAGCACCTCCGTGGTCCCCTACGAGCAGTACTTC	CASTSVVPYEQYF
-	-	TRBV5-5	TRBJ2-7	TGTGCCAGCACACCGGGAAATTCCTACGAGCAGTACTTC	CASTPGNSYEQYF
-	many	TRBV25-1	TRBJ2-2	TGTGCCATCGGAACCGGGGAGCTGTTTTTT	CAIGTGELFF
-	many	TRBV24-1	TRBJ2-6	TGTGCCACCGGCGAACTGAGCTCTGGGGCCAACGTCCTGACTTTC	CATGELSSGANVLTF
TRBD1	-	TRBV7-6	TRBJ2-2	TGTGCCAGCAGCAAGGACAGGGTCCACACCGGGGAGCTGTTTTTT	CASSKDRVHTGELFF
-	-	TRBV6-2/TRBV6-3	TRBJ1-1	TGTGCCAGCAGTCTGCCGCCGGCCCAGGCTAACACTGAAGCTTTCTTT	CASSLPPAQANTEAFF
-	-	TRBV5-1	TRBJ2-2	TGCGCCAGCAGCTCACCTGGGGGAGGGGGCACCGGGGAGCTGTTTTTT	CASSSPGGGGTGELFF
TRBD2	few	TRBV20-1	TRBJ2-3	TGCAGTGCAAAGCCCGGGACTAGCTCGCAGTATTTT	CSAKPGTSSQYF
-	few	TRBV5-1	TRBJ2-7	TGCGCCAGCAGCGGGTCTTTTCGGGGGGCTCTATACGAGCAGTACTTC	CASSGSFRGALYEQYF
TRBD1	many	TRBV27	TRBJ1-2	TGCGCCAGCAGCCTATCGGGACAGAACTATGGCTACACCTTC	CASSLSGQNYGYTF
-	few	TRBV29-1	TRBJ2-3	TGCAGCGGTTATAGAGATACGCAGTATTTT	CSGYRDTQYF
TRBD1	few	TRBV12-3/TRBV12-4	TRBJ2-3	TGTGCCAGCAGTTTGGGAAGACAGGGTCCAGATACGCAGTATTTT	CASSLGRQGPDTQYF
TRBD2	-	TRBV9	TRBJ2-1	TGTGCCAGCAGCGGGCTGGGGGGGACCTACAATGAGCAGTTCTTC	CASSGLGGTYNEQFF
-	few	TRBV6-1	TRBJ2-4	TGTGCCAGCAGTCCCCCGGGCCGACTAGCCAAAAACATTCAGTACTTC	CASSPPGRLAKNIQYF
-	few	TRBV28	TRBJ2-5	TGTGCCAGCAGTTCAATCCCTGAGACCCAGTACTTC	CASSSIPETQYF
-	few	TRBV7-2	TRBJ2-7	TGTGCCAGCAGCTTATTCTCGGGTTCCGAGCAGTACTTC	CASSLFSGSEQYF
-	-	TRBV21-1	TRBJ2-1	TGTGCCGCCCGGGGAATCCTAGCGGGAGGGCCGTCCTACAATGAGCAGTTCTTC	CAARGILAGGPSYNEQFF
-	few	TRBV7-7	TRBJ2-1	TGTGCTAGCAGCCCGGGGACCTTAAGCTCCTACAATGAGCAGTTCTTC	CASSPGTLSSYNEQFF
-	-	TRBV4-3	TRBJ1-1	TGCGCCAGCAGCGCGAGACTGTGGAACACTGAAGCTTTCTTT	CASSARLWNTEAFF
TRBD2	few	TRBV20-1	TRBJ2-7	TGCAGTGCTAGACGGCTAGCGGGGCTCTCATACGAGCAGTACTTC	CSARRLAGLSYEQYF
-	few	TRBV28	TRBJ2-5	TGTGCCAGCAGTGGGAACATGGAGACCCAGTACTTC	CASSGNMETQYF
TRBD2	few	TRBV7-2	TRBJ2-7	TGTGCCAGCAGCTTAGCTGGACTAGCGGGCGAGCAGTACTTC	CASSLAGLAGEQYF
-	many	TRBV12-3/TRBV12-4	TRBJ2-1	TGTGCCAGCAGTCGACAGGAGGGGAATGAGCAGTTCTTC	CASSRQEGNEQFF
-	-	TRBV24-1	TRBJ2-1	TGTGCCACCAGTGAGGGGGGAAGCGACAATGAGCAGTTCTTC	CATSEGGSDNEQFF
-	-	TRBV20-1	TRBJ2-1	TGCAGTGCTAGAGGCCGGGGCGTCACGGTTGAGCAGTTCTTC	CSARGRGVTVEQFF
-	few	TRBV6-1	TRBJ1-1	TGTGCCAGCAGTACCCAGGGAGGGATGAACACTGAAGCTTTCTTT	CASSTQGGMNTEAFF
-	-	TRBV20-1	TRBJ2-5	TGCAGTGCTAGTTCTTGGTCGGCCTCCCCGGGGACCCAGTACTTC	CSASSWSASPGTQYF
-	-	TRBV5-1	TRBJ2-6	TGCGCCAGCAGCCCCCGACAGTTTACTGGGGCCAACGTCCTGACTTTC	CASSPRQFTGANVLTF
-	many	TRBV28	TRBJ1-1	TGTGCCAGCAGTTTTTATGGGGGGCCCACTGAAGCTTTCTTT	CASSFYGGPTEAFF
-	few	TRBV12-3/TRBV12-4	TRBJ2-7	TGTGCCAGCAGCGCCCTTGGACACCCCTACGAGCAGTACTTC	CASSALGHPYEQYF
-	-	TRBV20-1	TRBJ1-5	TGCAGTGCTAGAGATGAGAGGGTGGTAGGGAGCAATCAGCCCCAGCATTTT	CSARDERVVGSNQPQHF
-	few	TRBV6-5	TRBJ1-2	TGTGCCAGCAGTTACTCTTATACTAACTATGGCTACACCTTC	CASSYSYTNYGYTF
-	few	TRBV29-1	TRBJ2-2	TGCAGCGTTGAAGAGACGAGGAACACCGGGGAGCTGTTTTTT	CSVEETRNTGELFF
TRBD2	few	TRBV19	TRBJ2-7	TGTGCCAGTAGTATAGGGACTAGCCCTCTCGGGGACTACGAGCAGTACTTC	CASSIGTSPLGDYEQYF
-	many	TRBV7-3	TRBJ2-3	TGTGCCAGCAGCTTAAATGCAGATACGCAGTATTTT	CASSLNADTQYF